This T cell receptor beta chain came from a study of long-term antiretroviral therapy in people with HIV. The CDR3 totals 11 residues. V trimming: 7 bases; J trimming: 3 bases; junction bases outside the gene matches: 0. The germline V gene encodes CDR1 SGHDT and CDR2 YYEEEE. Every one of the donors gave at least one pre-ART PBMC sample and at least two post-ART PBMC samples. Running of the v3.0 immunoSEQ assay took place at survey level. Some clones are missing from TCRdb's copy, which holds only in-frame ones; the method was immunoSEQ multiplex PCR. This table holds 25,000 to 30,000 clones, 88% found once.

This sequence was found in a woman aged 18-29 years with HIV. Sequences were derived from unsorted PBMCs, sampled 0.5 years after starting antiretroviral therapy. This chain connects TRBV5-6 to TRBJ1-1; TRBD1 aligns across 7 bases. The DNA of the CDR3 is TGTGCCAGCCAGGGGGACACTGAAGCTTTCTTT. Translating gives CASQGDTEAFF.